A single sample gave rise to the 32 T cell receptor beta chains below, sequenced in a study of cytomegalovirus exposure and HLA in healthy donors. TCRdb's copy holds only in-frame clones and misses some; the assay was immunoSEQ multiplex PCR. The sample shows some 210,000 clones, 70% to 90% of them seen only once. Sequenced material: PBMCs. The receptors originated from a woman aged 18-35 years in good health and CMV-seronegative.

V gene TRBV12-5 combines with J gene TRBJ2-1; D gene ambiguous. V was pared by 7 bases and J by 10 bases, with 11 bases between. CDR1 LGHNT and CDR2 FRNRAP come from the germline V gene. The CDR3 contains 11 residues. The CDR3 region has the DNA TGTGCTAGTGCCCGCGGTAGGGAGCAGTTCTTC. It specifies CASARGREQFF.

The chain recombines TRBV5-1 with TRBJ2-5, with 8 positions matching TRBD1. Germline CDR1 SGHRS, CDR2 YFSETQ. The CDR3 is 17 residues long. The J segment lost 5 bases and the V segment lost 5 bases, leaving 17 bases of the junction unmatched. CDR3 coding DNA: TGCGCCAGCAGACCGATTCCAGGGGGCGGAAAATCTGAGACCCAGTACTTC. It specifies CASRPIPGGGKSETQYF.

The CDR3 nucleotides read TGTGCCAGCAGCGTAGTGAGTTTTGGGCTAAACTCCTACAATGAGCAGTTCTTC. Amino acid sequence: CASSVVSFGLNSYNEQFF. The gene calls are TRBV9 and TRBJ2-1; D call uncertain. From germline, CDR1 is SGDLS and CDR2 YYNGEE. The CDR3 extends over 18 amino acids. V shed 0 bases and J shed 0 bases, with 16 bases lying between them.

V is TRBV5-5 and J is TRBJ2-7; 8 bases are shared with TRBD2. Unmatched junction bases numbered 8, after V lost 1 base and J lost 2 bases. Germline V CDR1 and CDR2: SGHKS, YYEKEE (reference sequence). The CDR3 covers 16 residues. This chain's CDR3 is CASSLRTSGLTYEQYF. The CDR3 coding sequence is TGTGCCAGCAGCTTGCGAACTAGCGGATTAACCTACGAGCAGTACTTC.

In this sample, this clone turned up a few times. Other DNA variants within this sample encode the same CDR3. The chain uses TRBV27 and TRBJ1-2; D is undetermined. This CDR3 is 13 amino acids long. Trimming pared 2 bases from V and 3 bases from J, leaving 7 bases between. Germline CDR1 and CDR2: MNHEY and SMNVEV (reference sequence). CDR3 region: CASSLSRYYGYTF. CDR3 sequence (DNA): TGTGCCAGCAGTTTAAGTCGCTACTATGGCTACACCTTC.

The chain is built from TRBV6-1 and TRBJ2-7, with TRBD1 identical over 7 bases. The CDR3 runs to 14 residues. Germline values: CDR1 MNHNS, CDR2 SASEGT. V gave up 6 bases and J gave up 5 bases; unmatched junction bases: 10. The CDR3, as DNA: TGTGCCAGCAGCCCGGGACAGTCTTCCGACGAGCAGTACTTC. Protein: CASSPGQSSDEQYF.

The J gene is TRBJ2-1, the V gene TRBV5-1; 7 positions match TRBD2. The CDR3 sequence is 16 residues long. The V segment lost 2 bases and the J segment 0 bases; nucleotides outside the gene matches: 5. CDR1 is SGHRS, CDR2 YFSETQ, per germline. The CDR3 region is CASSFFGGTSYNEQFF. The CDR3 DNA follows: TGCGCCAGCAGCTTTTTCGGGGGGACCTCCTACAATGAGCAGTTCTTC.

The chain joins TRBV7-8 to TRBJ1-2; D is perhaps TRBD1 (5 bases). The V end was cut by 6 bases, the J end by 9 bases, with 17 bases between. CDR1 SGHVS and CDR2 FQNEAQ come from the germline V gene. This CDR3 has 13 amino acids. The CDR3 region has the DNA TGTGCCAGCAGTAGACTCGGGGCAGGGAGCTACACCTTC. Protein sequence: CASSRLGAGSYTF.

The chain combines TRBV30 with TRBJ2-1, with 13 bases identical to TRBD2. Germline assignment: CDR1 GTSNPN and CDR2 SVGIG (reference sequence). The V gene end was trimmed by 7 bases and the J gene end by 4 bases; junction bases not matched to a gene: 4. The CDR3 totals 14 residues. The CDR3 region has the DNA TGTGCCTTACTAGCGGGGGGGCTTTACAATGAGCAGTTCTTC. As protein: CALLAGGLYNEQFF.

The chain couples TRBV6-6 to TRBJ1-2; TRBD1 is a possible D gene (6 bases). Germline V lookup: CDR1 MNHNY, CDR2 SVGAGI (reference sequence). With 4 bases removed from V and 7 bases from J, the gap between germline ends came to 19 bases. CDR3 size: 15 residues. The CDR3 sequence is CASSSLQVGGGGYTF. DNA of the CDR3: TGTGCCAGCAGTTCCCTCCAAGTCGGGGGCGGTGGCTACACCTTC.

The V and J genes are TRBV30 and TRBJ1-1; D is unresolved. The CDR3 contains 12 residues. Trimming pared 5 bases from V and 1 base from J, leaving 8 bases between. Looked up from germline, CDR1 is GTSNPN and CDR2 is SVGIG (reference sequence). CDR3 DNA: TGTGCCTGGGACATCGGGAACACTGAAGCTTTCTTT. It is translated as CAWDIGNTEAFF.

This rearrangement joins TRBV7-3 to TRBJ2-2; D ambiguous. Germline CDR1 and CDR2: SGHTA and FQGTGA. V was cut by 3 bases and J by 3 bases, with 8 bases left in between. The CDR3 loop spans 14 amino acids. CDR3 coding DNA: TGTGCCAGCAGCTTGGACGGCTACACCGGGGAGCTGTTTTTT. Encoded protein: CASSLDGYTGELFF.

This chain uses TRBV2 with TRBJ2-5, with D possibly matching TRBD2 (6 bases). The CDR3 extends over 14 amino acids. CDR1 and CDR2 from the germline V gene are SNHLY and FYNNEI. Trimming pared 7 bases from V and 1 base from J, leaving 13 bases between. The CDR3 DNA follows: TGTGCCAGCACCGGGGGAGGCTCCCAAGAGACCCAGTACTTC. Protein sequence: CASTGGGSQETQYF.

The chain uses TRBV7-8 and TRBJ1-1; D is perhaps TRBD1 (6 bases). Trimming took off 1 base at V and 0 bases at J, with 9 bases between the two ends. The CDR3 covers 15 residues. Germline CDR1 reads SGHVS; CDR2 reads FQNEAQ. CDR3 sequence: CASSLGTAMNTEAFF. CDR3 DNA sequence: TGTGCCAGCAGCTTAGGGACAGCCATGAACACTGAAGCTTTCTTT. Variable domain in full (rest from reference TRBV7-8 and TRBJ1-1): GAGVSQSPRYKVAKRGQDVALRCDPISGHVSLFWYQQALGQGPEFLTYFQNEAQLDKSGLPSDRFFAERPEGSVSTLKIQRTQQEDSAVYLCASSLGTAMNTEAFFGQGTRLTVV.

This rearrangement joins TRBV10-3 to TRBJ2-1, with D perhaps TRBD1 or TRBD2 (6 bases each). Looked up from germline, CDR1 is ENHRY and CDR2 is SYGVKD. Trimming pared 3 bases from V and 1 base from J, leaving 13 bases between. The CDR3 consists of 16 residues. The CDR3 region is CAISDPRGGSYNEQFF. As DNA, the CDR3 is TGTGCCATCAGTGACCCCAGGGGAGGATCCTACAATGAGCAGTTCTTC.

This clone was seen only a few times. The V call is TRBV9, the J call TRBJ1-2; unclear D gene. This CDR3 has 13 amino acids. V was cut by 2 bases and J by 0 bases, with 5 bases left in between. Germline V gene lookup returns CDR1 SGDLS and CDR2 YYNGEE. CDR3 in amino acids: CASSVASNYGYTF. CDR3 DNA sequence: TGTGCCAGCAGCGTTGCCTCTAACTATGGCTACACCTTC.

The CDR3 spells CASSSGGSTEAFF. CDR3 DNA: TGCGCCAGCAGCTCTGGGGGCAGTACTGAAGCTTTCTTT. The chain uses TRBV5-1 and TRBJ1-1; D may be TRBD1 (6 bases). The CDR3 spans 13 residues. Germline lookup yields CDR1 SGHRS and CDR2 YFSETQ. V was trimmed by 3 bases and J by 5 bases, leaving 11 bases between them.

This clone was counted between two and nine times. CDR3 region: CASSPIRNRGSRTEAFF. CDR3 DNA sequence: TGTGCCAGCTCACCAATCCGAAACAGGGGTTCGCGGACTGAAGCTTTCTTT. V usage is TRBV18 and J usage is TRBJ1-1; 7 positions agree with TRBD1. From germline, CDR1 is KGHSH and CDR2 LQKENI. This CDR3 has 17 residues. The ends lost 2 bases at V and 5 bases at J; junction bases unmatched: 14.

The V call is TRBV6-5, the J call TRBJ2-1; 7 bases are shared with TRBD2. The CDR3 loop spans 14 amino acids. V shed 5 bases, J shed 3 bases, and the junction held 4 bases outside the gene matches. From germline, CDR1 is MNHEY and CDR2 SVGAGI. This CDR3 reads CASSTGLDYNEQFF. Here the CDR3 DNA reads TGTGCCAGCAGTACCGGACTAGACTACAATGAGCAGTTCTTC.

CDR3: CASSDGRGYGYTF. CDR3 nucleotides: TGTGCCAGCAGCGATGGACGGGGCTATGGCTACACCTTC. The J gene is TRBJ1-2, the V gene TRBV7-3; D gene ambiguous. Trimming cost V 5 bases and J 4 bases, with 11 bases left between them. This CDR3 spans 13 amino acids. Germline V gene sequence: CDR1 SGHTA, CDR2 FQGTGA. Variable domain in full (rest from reference TRBV7-3 and TRBJ1-2): GAGVSQTPSNKVTEKGKYVELRCDPISGHTALYWYRQSLGQGPEFLIYFQGTGAADDSGLPNDRFFAVRPEGSVSTLKIQRTERGDSAVYLCASSDGRGYGYTFGSGTRLTVV.

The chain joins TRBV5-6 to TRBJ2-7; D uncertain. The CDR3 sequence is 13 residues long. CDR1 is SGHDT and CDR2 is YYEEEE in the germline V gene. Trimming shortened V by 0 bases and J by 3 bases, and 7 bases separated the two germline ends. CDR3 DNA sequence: TGTGCCAGCAGCTTGGAGGGCGGCTACGAGCAGTACTTC. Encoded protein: CASSLEGGYEQYF.

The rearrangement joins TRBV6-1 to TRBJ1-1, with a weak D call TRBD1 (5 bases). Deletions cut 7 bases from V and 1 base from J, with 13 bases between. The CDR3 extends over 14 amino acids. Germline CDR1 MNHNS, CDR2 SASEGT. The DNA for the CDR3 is TGTGCCAGCACTCTGAGTGGGGCGAACACTGAAGCTTTCTTT. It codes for CASTLSGANTEAFF.

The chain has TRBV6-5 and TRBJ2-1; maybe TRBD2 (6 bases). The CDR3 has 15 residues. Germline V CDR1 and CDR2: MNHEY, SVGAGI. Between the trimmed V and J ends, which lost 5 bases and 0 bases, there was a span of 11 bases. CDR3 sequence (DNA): TGTGCCAGCAGTCGGGGACTTATCTCCTACAATGAGCAGTTCTTC. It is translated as CASSRGLISYNEQFF.

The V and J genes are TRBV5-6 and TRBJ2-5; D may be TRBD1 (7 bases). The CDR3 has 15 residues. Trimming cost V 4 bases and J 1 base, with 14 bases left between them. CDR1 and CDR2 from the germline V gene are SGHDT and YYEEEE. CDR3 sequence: CASSPGGPLQETQYF. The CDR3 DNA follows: TGTGCCAGCAGCCCAGGGGGGCCCCTCCAAGAGACCCAGTACTTC. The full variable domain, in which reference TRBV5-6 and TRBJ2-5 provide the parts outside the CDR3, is DAGVTQSPTHLIKTRGQQVTLRCSPKSGHDTVSWYQQALGQGPQFIFQYYEEEERQRGNFPDRFSGHQFPNYSSELNVNALLLGDSALYLCASSPGGPLQETQYFGPGTRLLVL.

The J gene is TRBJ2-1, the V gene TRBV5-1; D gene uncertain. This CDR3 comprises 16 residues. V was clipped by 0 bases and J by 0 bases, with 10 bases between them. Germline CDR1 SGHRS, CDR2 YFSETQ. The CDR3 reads CASSLGQLSSYNEQFF. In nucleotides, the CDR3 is TGCGCCAGCAGCTTGGGTCAGCTTAGCTCCTACAATGAGCAGTTCTTC.

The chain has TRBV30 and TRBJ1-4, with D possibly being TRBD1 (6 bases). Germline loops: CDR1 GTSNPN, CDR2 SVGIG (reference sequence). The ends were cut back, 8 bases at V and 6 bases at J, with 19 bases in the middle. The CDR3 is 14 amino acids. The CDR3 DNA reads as TGTGCCATTACTACACAGGGTAAAGATGAAAAACTGTTTTTT. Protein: CAITTQGKDEKLFF. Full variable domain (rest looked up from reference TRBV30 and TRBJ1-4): SQTIHQWPATLVQPVGSPLSLECTVEGTSNPNLYWYRQAAGRGLQLLFYSVGIGQISSEVPQNLSASRPQDRQFILSSKKLLLSDSGFYLCAITTQGKDEKLFFGSGTQLSVL.

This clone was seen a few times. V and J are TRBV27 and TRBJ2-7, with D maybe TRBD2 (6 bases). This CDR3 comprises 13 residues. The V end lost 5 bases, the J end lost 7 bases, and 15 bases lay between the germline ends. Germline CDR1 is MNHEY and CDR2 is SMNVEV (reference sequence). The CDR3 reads CASSSHLGGEQYF. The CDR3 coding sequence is TGTGCCAGCAGTAGCCACCTGGGGGGAGAGCAGTACTTC.

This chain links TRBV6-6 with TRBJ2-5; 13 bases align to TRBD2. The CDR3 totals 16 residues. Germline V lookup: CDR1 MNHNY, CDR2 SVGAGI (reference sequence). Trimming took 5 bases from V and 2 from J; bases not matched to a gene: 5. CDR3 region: CASSRLAGGLQETQYF. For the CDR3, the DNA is TGTGCCAGCAGTCGACTAGCGGGGGGATTACAAGAGACCCAGTACTTC.

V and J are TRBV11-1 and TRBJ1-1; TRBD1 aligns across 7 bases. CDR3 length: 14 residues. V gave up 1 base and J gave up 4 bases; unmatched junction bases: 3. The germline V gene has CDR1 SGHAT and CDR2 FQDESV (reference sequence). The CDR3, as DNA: TGTGCCAGCAGCTTAGAAAGGGGGCGCACTGAAGCTTTCTTT. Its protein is CASSLERGRTEAFF.

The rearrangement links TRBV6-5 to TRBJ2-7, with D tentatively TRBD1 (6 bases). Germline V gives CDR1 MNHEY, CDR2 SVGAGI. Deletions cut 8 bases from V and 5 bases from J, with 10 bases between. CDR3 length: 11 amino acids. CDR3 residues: CASRTANEQYF. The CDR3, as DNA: TGTGCCAGCCGGACAGCTAACGAGCAGTACTTC.

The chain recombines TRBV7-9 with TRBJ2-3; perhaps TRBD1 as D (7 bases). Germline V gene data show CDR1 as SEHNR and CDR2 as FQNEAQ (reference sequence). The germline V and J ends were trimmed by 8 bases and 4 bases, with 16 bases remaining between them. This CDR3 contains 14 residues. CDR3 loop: CASSVQGGADTQYF. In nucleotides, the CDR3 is TGTGCCAGCTCCGTTCAGGGGGGAGCAGATACGCAGTATTTT.

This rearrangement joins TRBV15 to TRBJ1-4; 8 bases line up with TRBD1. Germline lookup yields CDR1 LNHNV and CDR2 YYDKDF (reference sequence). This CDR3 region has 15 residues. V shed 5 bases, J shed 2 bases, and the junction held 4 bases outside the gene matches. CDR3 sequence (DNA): TGTGCCACCAGCGCTTGGACAGGGACTAATGAAAAACTGTTTTTT. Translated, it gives CATSAWTGTNEKLFF.